The clone carrying this TCR beta chain appeared a few times. Its specificity is unknown. This entry belongs to a study of blood T cells in healthy people across ages. Primed by a sample-barcoded 5' primer and a J-beta primer mix, a second PCR proceeded for roughly 6 to 12 cycles. Via MiXCR, TCRdb re-called the 5' RACE reads, giving one row per CDR3 protein. The sample lists 800,000 to 900,000 distinct CDR3 sequences; roughly 60% were seen once. The CDR3 has 15 residues. Germline lookup yields CDR1 SGHTA and CDR2 FQGNSA. V dropped 4 bases and J dropped 6 bases, with 16 bases sitting between them. Points from the study as a whole: Diversity was estimated from one million T cells, and these estimates were considered underestimates.

This sequence originates from a young man in good health. The sample consisted of blood. This chain links TRBV7-2 with TRBJ2-1; maybe TRBD2 (7 bases). The CDR3 sequence: CASSYRGGTPNEQFF. The DNA for the CDR3 is TGTGCCAGCAGCTATCGCGGGGGCACCCCCAATGAGCAGTTCTTC.